These 5 T cell receptor beta chains share one sample of origin, sequenced in a study of blood T cell repertoires in COVID-19. Only in-frame clones appear in the TCRdb table, and some are missing; sequencing was by immunoSEQ multiplex PCR. The data show about 90,000 clones, with around 87% seen just once and roughly 15% held by the top ten. Sequencing input: peripheral blood. The receptors stem from a male donor with acute or convalescent COVID-19.

The chain is built from TRBV2 and TRBJ2-6; D perhaps matches TRBD2 (6 bases). The CDR3 sequence is 16 residues long. The germline CDR1 and CDR2 sequences are SNHLY and FYNNEI. V lost 8 bases and J 2 bases, leaving 16 bases between the germline ends. The CDR3 loop is CASRDFRFAGANVLTF. The CDR3 region has the DNA TGTGCCAGCCGGGACTTCAGATTCGCTGGGGCCAACGTCCTGACTTTC.

The chain links TRBV6-1 to TRBJ2-3, with 11 bases fitting TRBD2. Germline CDR1 and CDR2: MNHNS and SASEGT. The CDR3 spans 16 residues. The J segment lost 6 bases and the V segment lost 2 bases, leaving 7 bases of the junction unmatched. The CDR3 nucleotides read TGTGCCAGCAGTGAACGACTAGCGGGACCGCCGGATACGCAGTATTTT. Its translation: CASSERLAGPPDTQYF.

The chain has TRBV10-1 and TRBJ2-7; 7 nucleotides align to TRBD1. The V segment lost 10 bases and the J segment 5 bases; nucleotides outside the gene matches: 20. Germline V gene data show CDR1 as WNHNN and CDR2 as SYGVQD (reference sequence). CDR3 size: 16 residues. The CDR3 nucleotides are TGCGCCATCAAGCCGGGACAGTGGATCCCCCCAGACGAGCAGTACTTC. It yields the protein CAIKPGQWIPPDEQYF.

The gene calls are TRBV19 and TRBJ1-2; D is perhaps TRBD1 (5 bases). Germline V gene lookup returns CDR1 LNHDA and CDR2 SQIVND (reference sequence). The CDR3 loop spans 15 amino acids. Trimming shortened V by 5 bases and J by 3 bases, and 16 bases separated the two germline ends. CDR3 nucleotide sequence: TGTGCCAGTAGTGCCCTCAGGGCGGGATACTATGGCTACACCTTC. It translates to CASSALRAGYYGYTF.

The chain links TRBV2 to TRBJ1-5, with 10 bases identical to TRBD1. J gave up 2 bases and V 8 bases, and 0 bases lay outside the gene matches. Looked up from germline, CDR1 is SNHLY and CDR2 is FYNNEI. The CDR3 is 13 residues long. CDR3 coding DNA: TGTGCCAGCGGGACAGGGGGCAATCAGCCCCAGCATTTT. This codes for CASGTGGNQPQHF.